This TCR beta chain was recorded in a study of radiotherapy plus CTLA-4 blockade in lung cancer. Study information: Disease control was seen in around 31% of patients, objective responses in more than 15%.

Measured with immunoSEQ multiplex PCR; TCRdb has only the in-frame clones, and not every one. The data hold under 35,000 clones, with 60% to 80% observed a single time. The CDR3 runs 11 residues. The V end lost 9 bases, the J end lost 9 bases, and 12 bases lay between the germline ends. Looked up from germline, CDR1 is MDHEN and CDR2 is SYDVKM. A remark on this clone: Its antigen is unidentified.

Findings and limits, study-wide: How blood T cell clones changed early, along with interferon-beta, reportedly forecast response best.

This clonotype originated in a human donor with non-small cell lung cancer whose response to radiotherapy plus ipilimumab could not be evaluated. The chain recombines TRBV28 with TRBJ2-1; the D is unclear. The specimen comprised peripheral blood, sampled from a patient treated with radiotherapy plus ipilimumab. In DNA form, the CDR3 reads TGTGCCAGTGTAACACCCCGTGAGCAGTTCTTC. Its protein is CASVTPREQFF.